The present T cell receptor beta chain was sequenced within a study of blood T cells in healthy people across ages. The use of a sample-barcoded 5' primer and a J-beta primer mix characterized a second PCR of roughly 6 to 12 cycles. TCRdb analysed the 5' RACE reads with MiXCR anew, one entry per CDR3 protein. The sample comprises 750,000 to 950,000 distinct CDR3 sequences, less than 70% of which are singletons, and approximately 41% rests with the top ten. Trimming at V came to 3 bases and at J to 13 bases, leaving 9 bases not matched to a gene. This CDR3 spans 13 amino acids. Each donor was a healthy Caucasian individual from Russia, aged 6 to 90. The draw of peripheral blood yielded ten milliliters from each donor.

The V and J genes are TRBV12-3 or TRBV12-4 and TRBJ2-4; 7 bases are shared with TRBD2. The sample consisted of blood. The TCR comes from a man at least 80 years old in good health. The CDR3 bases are TGTGCCAGCAGTTTCGCGGGAGCCGCCATCCAGTACTTC. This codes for CASSFAGAAIQYF.